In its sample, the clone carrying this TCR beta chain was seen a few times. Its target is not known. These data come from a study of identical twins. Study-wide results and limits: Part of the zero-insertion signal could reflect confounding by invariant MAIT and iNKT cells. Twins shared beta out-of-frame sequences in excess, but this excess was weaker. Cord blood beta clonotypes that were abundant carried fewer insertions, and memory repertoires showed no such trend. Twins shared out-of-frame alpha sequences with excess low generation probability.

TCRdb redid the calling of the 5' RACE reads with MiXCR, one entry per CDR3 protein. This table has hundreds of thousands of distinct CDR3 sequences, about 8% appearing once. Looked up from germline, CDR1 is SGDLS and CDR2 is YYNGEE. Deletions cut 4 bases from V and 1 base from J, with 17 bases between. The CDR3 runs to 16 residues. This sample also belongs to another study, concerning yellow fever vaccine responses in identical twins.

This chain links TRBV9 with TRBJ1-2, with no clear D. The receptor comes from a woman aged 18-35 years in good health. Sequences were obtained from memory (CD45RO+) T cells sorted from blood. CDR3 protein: CASSPPDSGFNYGYTF. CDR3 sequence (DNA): TGTGCCAGCAGCCCCCCCGATTCGGGTTTTAACTATGGCTACACCTTC.